A single sample is the source of the 20 T cell receptor beta chains below, sequenced in a study of PD-L1 blockade in urothelial cancer. The sample's time point: pretreatment peripheral blood. This table comes from immunoSEQ multiplex PCR, and its TCRdb copy is limited to in-frame clones, with some not included. Of 90,000 or so clones in the sample, roughly 89% are singletons; the top ten hold around 1.5%. The sequences come from PBMCs, collected around atezolizumab (anti-PD-L1) treatment. These receptors all come from a man in his sixties with urothelial cancer.

Comment on this clone: Other DNA sequences of this sample code for an identical CDR3. This chain uses TRBV9 with TRBJ1-2, with D possibly TRBD1 on 6 matching bases. Germline loops: CDR1 SGDLS, CDR2 YYNGEE. This CDR3 region has 14 residues. The ends were cut back, 0 bases at V and 8 bases at J, with 14 bases in the middle. The CDR3 loop is CASSVAQGPLGYTF. CDR3 nucleotides: TGTGCCAGCAGCGTAGCTCAGGGGCCCCTGGGCTACACCTTC. Full variable domain (missing parts from reference TRBV9 and TRBJ1-2): DSGVTQTPKHLITATGQRVTLRCSPRSGDLSVYWYQQSLDQGLQFLIQYYNGEERAKGNILERFSAQQFPDLHSELNLSSLELGDSALYFCASSVAQGPLGYTFGSGTRLTVV.

The chain combines TRBV19 with TRBJ2-2; the D gene is possibly TRBD2 (5 bases). Trimming shortened V by 7 bases and J by 0 bases, and 12 bases separated the two germline ends. Germline CDR1 reads LNHDA; CDR2 reads SQIVND (reference sequence). This CDR3 spans 15 amino acids. The CDR3 is CASTPTGSNTGELFF. The CDR3, as DNA: TGTGCCAGTACCCCCACGGGGTCGAACACCGGGGAGCTGTTTTTT.

This sequence joins TRBV2 and TRBJ2-1; unclear D gene. This CDR3 comprises 14 residues. The V end was cut by 2 bases, the J end by 4 bases, with 9 bases between. CDR1 is SNHLY, CDR2 FYNNEI, per germline. The CDR3 DNA sequence: TGTGCCAGCAGTGAATCAACGGAGTACAATGAGCAGTTCTTC. Translation: CASSESTEYNEQFF.

The chain recombines TRBV19 with TRBJ2-7; possible D gene TRBD2, 6 bases. Germline CDR1 is LNHDA and CDR2 is SQIVND (reference sequence). The V end was cut by 4 bases, the J end by 6 bases, with 13 bases between. CDR3 length equals 13 residues. The CDR3 loop reads CASSRVYGGEQYF. The CDR3 coding sequence is TGTGCCAGTAGTAGGGTCTACGGGGGCGAGCAGTACTTC.

The chain employs TRBV7-3 and TRBJ1-2; tentatively, D is TRBD1 (5 bases). The CDR3 has 16 residues. Between the trimmed V and J ends, which lost 0 bases and 7 bases, there was a span of 18 bases. Germline-derived CDR1 and CDR2 are SGHTA and FQGTGA. The DNA for the CDR3 is TGTGCCAGCAGCTTAACGTTAAGCCTCACCGACAGTGGCTACACCTTC. It is translated as CASSLTLSLTDSGYTF.

The rearrangement uses TRBV2 and TRBJ2-5; 7 nucleotides align to TRBD2. In germline, CDR1 is SNHLY, CDR2 FYNNEI. V shed 10 bases and J 4 bases; nucleotides not matched to a gene: 12. The CDR3 length is 14 residues. In nucleotides, the CDR3 is TGTGCCATCATACTAGCGAGGGAGACAGAGACCCAGTACTTC. Protein: CAIILARETETQYF.

V and J are TRBV27 and TRBJ2-3; 8 bases are a match to TRBD1. The germline gives CDR1 MNHEY, CDR2 SMNVEV (reference sequence). The CDR3 length is 15 residues. Trimming cost V 5 bases and J 2 bases; bases outside gene matches: 6. CDR3 sequence (DNA): TGTGCCAGCAGTCCCTATCAGGGGGCCACAGATACGCAGTATTTT. Translation gives CASSPYQGATDTQYF.

This clone was observed a handful of times. CDR3 sequence reads: CASPGRGDAEAFF. For the CDR3, the DNA is TGTGCCTCCCCGGGGAGGGGGGACGCTGAAGCTTTCTTT. The chain links TRBV30 to TRBJ1-1, with a tentative D call TRBD1 (6 bases). V lost 7 bases and J 6 bases, leaving 18 bases between the germline ends. The CDR3 totals 13 residues. Germline loops: CDR1 GTSNPN, CDR2 SVGIG (reference sequence).

This chain joins TRBV10-3 and TRBJ1-1, with D tentatively TRBD1 (5 bases). This CDR3 spans 14 amino acids. Germline assignment: CDR1 ENHRY and CDR2 SYGVKD. V was shortened by 2 bases and J by 0 bases, with 7 bases between the two germline ends. The CDR3 bases are TGTGCCATCAGTGAGCAGGGCATGAACACTGAAGCTTTCTTT. The encoded protein is CAISEQGMNTEAFF.

The CDR3 is CASSPQVNEQFF. The CDR3 region has the DNA TGTGCCAGCAGCCCACAGGTCAATGAGCAGTTCTTC. The genes are TRBV2 and TRBJ2-1; perhaps TRBD1 as D (5 bases). Germline V gives CDR1 SNHLY, CDR2 FYNNEI. The CDR3 totals 12 residues. Trimming left V 6 bases short and J 6 bases short, with 9 bases between.

This clone was detected only once. The V call is TRBV30, the J call TRBJ2-7; 8 bases fit TRBD1. The CDR3 length is 14 residues. Germline-derived CDR1 and CDR2 are GTSNPN and SVGIG (reference sequence). Trimming took 3 bases from V and 1 from J; bases not matched to a gene: 5. The CDR3 spells CAWRGDRNSYEQYF. CDR3 coding DNA: TGTGCCTGGAGGGGGGACAGGAATTCCTACGAGCAGTACTTC.

The CDR3 loop reads CASSSQQGGIGGYTF. The CDR3 nucleotides are TGTGCCAGCAGCTCACAACAGGGGGGTATTGGGGGCTACACCTTC. The chain carries TRBV11-2 and TRBJ1-2; the match to TRBD1 covers 8 bases. CDR3 length: 15 residues. Per the germline V gene, CDR1 is SGHAT and CDR2 is FQNNGV. J was trimmed by 8 bases and V by 4 bases; bases with no gene match: 12.

This sequence joins TRBV30 and TRBJ1-5; D uncertain. In germline, CDR1 is GTSNPN, CDR2 SVGIG (reference sequence). CDR3 size: 12 residues. The ends were cut back, 2 bases at V and 4 bases at J, with 6 bases in the middle. The CDR3 DNA reads as TGTGCCTGGAGTCCAAAAAATCAGCCCCAGCATTTT. Protein sequence: CAWSPKNQPQHF.

J is TRBJ1-4 and V is TRBV9, with TRBD1 matching over 7 bases. The CDR3 spans 15 residues. From germline, CDR1 is SGDLS and CDR2 YYNGEE. V dropped 3 bases and J dropped 7; count of bases not matched to a gene: 9. CDR3 coding DNA: TGTGCCAGCAGCGGGACAGGAATCAGGGCTGAAAAACTGTTTTTT. Translation: CASSGTGIRAEKLFF.

The gene calls are TRBV19 and TRBJ2-2, with a weak D call TRBD2 (5 bases). Trimming took 5 bases from V and 4 from J, leaving 14 bases between them. Germline V gene data show CDR1 as LNHDA and CDR2 as SQIVND (reference sequence). The CDR3 contains 15 residues. The CDR3 spells CASSSGYSLTGELFF. The CDR3 DNA follows: TGTGCCAGTAGTTCGGGGTACAGCCTCACCGGGGAGCTGTTTTTT.

The V gene is TRBV5-1, the J gene TRBJ2-3, with 11 bases identical to TRBD2. Germline V lookup: CDR1 SGHRS, CDR2 YFSETQ. The CDR3 totals 16 residues. V was clipped by 0 bases and J by 0 bases; unmatched bases: 0. CDR3 bases: TGCGCCAGCAGCTTGGGGACTAGCGGGAGCACAGATACGCAGTATTTT. Amino acids: CASSLGTSGSTDTQYF.

The CDR3 nucleotides are TGCGCCAGCAGTCAACCGACAGGAGGTTGTGGCTATGGCTACACCTTC. Translation gives CASSQPTGGCGYGYTF. The chain joins TRBV23-1 to TRBJ1-2; maybe TRBD1 (6 bases). TRBV23-1 is an ORF, with its function uncertain. V gave up 2 bases and J gave up 4 bases, with 17 bases separating them. This CDR3 has 16 residues.

This chain links TRBV5-4 with TRBJ2-1; 7 nucleotides match TRBD2. The V and J ends lost 0 bases and 9 bases, in that order; junction bases with no gene match: 9. Germline V lookup: CDR1 SGHNT, CDR2 YYREEE (reference sequence). This CDR3 is built from 15 residues. The CDR3 nucleotides are TGTGCCAGCAGCTTGGCCCAAGCGGGAAGAGGTGAGCAGTTCTTC. It codes for CASSLAQAGRGEQFF.

V and J are TRBV4-1 and TRBJ2-2, with 11 bases matching TRBD1. With 4 bases clipped from V and 5 bases from J, the junction kept 9 bases outside the gene matches. The CDR3 has 17 amino acids. The germline V gene has CDR1 MGHRA and CDR2 YSYEKL. CDR3 nucleotides: TGCGCCAGCAGCCCCGGACAGGGGGCTCAAGGAACCGGGGAGCTGTTTTTT. This encodes CASSPGQGAQGTGELFF.

This clone has just a few counts. V usage is TRBV7-8 and J usage is TRBJ2-1, with D possibly being TRBD2 (5 bases). Germline-derived CDR1 and CDR2 are SGHVS and FQNEAQ. Between the trimmed V and J ends, which lost 5 bases and 8 bases, there was a span of 19 bases. CDR3 size: 15 residues. CDR3 loop: CASSQKRVGVHEQFF. Here the CDR3 DNA reads TGTGCCAGCAGCCAAAAGAGGGTCGGGGTACATGAGCAGTTCTTC.